This T cell receptor (beta chain) was found in a study of graft-versus-host responses after intestinal transplantation. Study-wide context: Multivisceral, liver-intestinal, or isolated intestinal transplants were received by the recipients. For approximately 3 years after anti-thymocyte globulin induction, all recipients took tacrolimus and steroids. Study findings and constraints: Within the allografts of patients who had graft-donor T cell macrochimerism, graft-versus-host to host-versus-graft clonal ratios were high. Detected in recipient marrow were GvH clones, some of which were first observed in ileum or blood.

Sequencing used immunoSEQ multiplex PCR; TCRdb keeps in-frame clones, though not all of them. The data show approximately 100,000 clones, approximately 93% seen once. Turning to this clone: The antigen is unknown.

The sequencing here drew on unstimulated CD8+ T cells sorted from spleen or lymph node cells, taken before intestinal transplant. The TCR was taken from a human donor who received an intestinal transplant.

Written as DNA, the CDR3 is TGTGCCGGAGGAACAGGGTCATGGACAGATACGCAGTATTTT. This translates into CAGGTGSWTDTQYF. The V and J genes are TRBV2 and TRBJ2-3, with TRBD1 as a possible D gene (6 bases). Looked up from germline, CDR1 is SNHLY and CDR2 is FYNNEI. There are 14 residues in the CDR3. Trimming shortened V by 11 bases and J by 3 bases, and 18 bases separated the two germline ends.